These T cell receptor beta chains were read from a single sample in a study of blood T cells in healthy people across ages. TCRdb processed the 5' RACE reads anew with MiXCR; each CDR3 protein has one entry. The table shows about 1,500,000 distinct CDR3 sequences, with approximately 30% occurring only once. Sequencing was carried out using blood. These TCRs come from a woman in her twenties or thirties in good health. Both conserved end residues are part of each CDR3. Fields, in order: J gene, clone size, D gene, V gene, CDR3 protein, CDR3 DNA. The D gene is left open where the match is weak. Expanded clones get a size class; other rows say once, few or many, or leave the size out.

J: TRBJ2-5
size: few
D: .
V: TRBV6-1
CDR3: CASSEARSWDGETQYF
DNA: TGTGCCAGCAGTGAAGCGCGGTCGTGGGACGGGGAGACCCAGTACTTC

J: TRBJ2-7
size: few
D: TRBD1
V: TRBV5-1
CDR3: CASSPGQVNGEQYF
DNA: TGCGCCAGCAGCCCCGGACAGGTCAACGGGGAGCAGTACTTC

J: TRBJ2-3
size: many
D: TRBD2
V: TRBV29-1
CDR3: CSGRTSGTDTQYF
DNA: TGCAGCGGCCGGACTAGCGGTACAGATACGCAGTATTTT

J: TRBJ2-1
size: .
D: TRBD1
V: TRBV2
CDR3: CASSGQGATNEQFF
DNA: TGTGCCAGCAGCGGGCAGGGGGCTACCAATGAGCAGTTCTTC

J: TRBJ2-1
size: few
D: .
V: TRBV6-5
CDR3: CASRTGTLTYNEQFF
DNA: TGTGCCAGCAGAACCGGGACGCTTACCTACAATGAGCAGTTCTTC

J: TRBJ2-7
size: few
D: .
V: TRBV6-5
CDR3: CASSYAPQRTGLMGEQYF
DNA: TGTGCCAGCAGTTACGCACCCCAGAGGACAGGACTAATGGGCGAGCAGTACTTC

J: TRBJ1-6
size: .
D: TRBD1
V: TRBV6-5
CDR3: CASKRDRNSPLHF
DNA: TGTGCCAGCAAACGGGACAGAAATTCACCCCTCCACTTT

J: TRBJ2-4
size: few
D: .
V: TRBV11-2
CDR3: CASSPGAGEGIQYF
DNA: TGTGCCAGCAGCCCCGGGGCTGGGGAAGGCATTCAGTACTTC

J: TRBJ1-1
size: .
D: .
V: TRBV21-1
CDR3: CASSTPGRWVEKAFF
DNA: TGTGCCAGCAGCACCCCGGGGCGGTGGGTGGAAAAAGCTTTCTTT

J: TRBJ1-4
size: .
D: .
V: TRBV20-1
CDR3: CSARDLGRGGEKLFF
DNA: TGCAGTGCTAGAGATCTTGGACGGGGAGGTGAAAAACTGTTTTTT

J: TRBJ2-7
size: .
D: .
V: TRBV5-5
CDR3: CASSTRTVVEQYF
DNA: TGTGCCAGCAGTACCAGGACGGTCGTCGAGCAGTACTTC

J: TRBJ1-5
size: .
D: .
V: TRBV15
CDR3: CATSRDLVDHQPQHF
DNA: TGTGCCACCAGCAGAGATCTGGTAGATCATCAGCCCCAGCATTTT

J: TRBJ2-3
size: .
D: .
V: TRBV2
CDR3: CASIGASTDTQYF
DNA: TGTGCCAGCATCGGGGCCAGCACAGATACGCAGTATTTT

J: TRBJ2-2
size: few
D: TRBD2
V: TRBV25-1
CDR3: CASSEPTSGSTGELFF
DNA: TGTGCCAGCAGTGAACCCACTAGCGGGTCCACCGGGGAGCTGTTTTTT

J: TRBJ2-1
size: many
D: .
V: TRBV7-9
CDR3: CASSPPGSNEQFF
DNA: TGTGCCAGCAGCCCACCAGGGAGCAATGAGCAGTTCTTC

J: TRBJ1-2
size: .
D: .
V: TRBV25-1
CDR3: CASSEWGGGYTF
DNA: TGTGCCAGCAGTGAATGGGGAGGCGGCTACACCTTC

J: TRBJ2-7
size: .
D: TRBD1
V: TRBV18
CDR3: CASSPPRGQGAYEQYF
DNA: TGTGCCAGCTCACCGCCCCGGGGACAGGGGGCCTACGAGCAGTACTTC

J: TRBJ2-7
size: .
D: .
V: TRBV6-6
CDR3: CASSYSLHDNEQYF
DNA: TGTGCCAGCAGTTACTCACTTCACGACAATGAGCAGTACTTC

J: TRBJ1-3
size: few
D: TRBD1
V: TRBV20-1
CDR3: CSASRGQGWDTIYF
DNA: TGCAGTGCTAGCAGGGGGCAAGGATGGGACACCATATATTTT

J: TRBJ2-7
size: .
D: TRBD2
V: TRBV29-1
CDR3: CSVLKLPHSGGGEQYF
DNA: TGCAGCGTTCTGAAACTTCCGCACAGCGGGGGAGGCGAGCAGTACTTC

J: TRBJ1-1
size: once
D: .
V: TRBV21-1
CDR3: CPGGGNSEAFF
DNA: TGCCCCGGGGGGGGGAACAGTGAAGCTTTCTTT

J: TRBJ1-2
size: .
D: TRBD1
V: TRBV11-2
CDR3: CASSGDRGSNGYTF
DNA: TGTGCCAGCAGCGGGGACAGGGGCTCTAATGGCTACACCTTC